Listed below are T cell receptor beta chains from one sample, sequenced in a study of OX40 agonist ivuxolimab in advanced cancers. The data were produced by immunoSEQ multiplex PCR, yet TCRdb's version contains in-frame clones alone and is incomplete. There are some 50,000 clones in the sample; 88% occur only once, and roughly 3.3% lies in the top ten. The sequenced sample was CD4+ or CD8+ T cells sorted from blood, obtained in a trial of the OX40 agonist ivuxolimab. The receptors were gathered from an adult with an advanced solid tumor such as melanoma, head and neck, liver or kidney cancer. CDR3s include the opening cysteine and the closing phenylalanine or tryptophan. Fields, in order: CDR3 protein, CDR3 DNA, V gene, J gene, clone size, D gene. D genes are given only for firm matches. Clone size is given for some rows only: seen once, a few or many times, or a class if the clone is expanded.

cdr3_aa: CASSDLGRGEKLFF
cdr3_nt: TGTGCCAGCAGTGATCTGGGGAGGGGAGAAAAACTGTTTTTT
v_call: TRBV6-4
j_call: TRBJ1-4
clone_size: NA
d_call: NA

cdr3_aa: CASSRGSGNTIYF
cdr3_nt: TGTGCCAGCAGTCGCGGGTCTGGAAACACCATATATTTT
v_call: TRBV28
j_call: TRBJ1-3
clone_size: NA
d_call: NA

cdr3_aa: CASSLEAARDTQYF
cdr3_nt: TGTGCCAGCAGCTTAGAGGCGGCTAGGGATACGCAGTATTTT
v_call: TRBV7-2
j_call: TRBJ2-3
clone_size: NA
d_call: NA

cdr3_aa: CASSLGLAGIGELFF
cdr3_nt: TGTGCCAGTAGCCTCGGACTAGCCGGAATCGGGGAGCTGTTTTTT
v_call: TRBV19
j_call: TRBJ2-2
clone_size: NA
d_call: TRBD2

cdr3_aa: CASSRFSRQNSQETQYF
cdr3_nt: TGTGCCAGCTCACGGTTTAGCAGACAGAACAGCCAAGAGACCCAGTACTTC
v_call: TRBV18
j_call: TRBJ2-5
clone_size: medium-sized
d_call: NA

cdr3_aa: CASSLAQGYTDTQYF
cdr3_nt: TGTGCCAGCAGCTTAGCGCAGGGATACACAGATACGCAGTATTTT
v_call: TRBV7-9
j_call: TRBJ2-3
clone_size: NA
d_call: NA

cdr3_aa: CASSLDGAGTEAFF
cdr3_nt: TGCGCCAGCAGCTTGGACGGGGCGGGCACTGAAGCTTTCTTT
v_call: TRBV5-1
j_call: TRBJ1-1
clone_size: NA
d_call: NA

cdr3_aa: CASSQSGRGRLNQPQHF
cdr3_nt: TGTGCCAGCAGCCAATCGGGCAGGGGGCGGCTAAATCAGCCCCAGCATTTT
v_call: TRBV16
j_call: TRBJ1-5
clone_size: NA
d_call: TRBD1

cdr3_aa: CATSRDQAKETQYF
cdr3_nt: TGTGCCACCAGCAGAGACCAAGCAAAAGAGACCCAGTACTTC
v_call: TRBV15
j_call: TRBJ2-5
clone_size: NA
d_call: NA

cdr3_aa: CASSGPRGTEAFF
cdr3_nt: TGTGCCAGCAGTGGGCCGCGGGGCACTGAAGCTTTCTTT
v_call: TRBV2
j_call: TRBJ1-1
clone_size: once
d_call: NA

cdr3_aa: CASSPVTGRSRGTEAFF
cdr3_nt: TGTGCCAGCTCACCAGTGACAGGACGCTCCCGGGGGACTGAAGCTTTCTTT
v_call: TRBV18
j_call: TRBJ1-1
clone_size: NA
d_call: NA

cdr3_aa: CASKRVQGVREEDTQYF
cdr3_nt: TGCGCCAGCAAGAGGGTGCAGGGTGTACGGGAGGAAGATACGCAGTATTTT
v_call: TRBV4-1
j_call: TRBJ2-3
clone_size: NA
d_call: TRBD2

cdr3_aa: CASSFEWGRTEAFF
cdr3_nt: TGTGCCAGCAGTTTCGAATGGGGTCGCACTGAAGCTTTCTTT
v_call: TRBV6-5
j_call: TRBJ1-1
clone_size: NA
d_call: NA

cdr3_aa: CASSFFGGNNEQFF
cdr3_nt: TGTGCCAGCAGCTTCTTCGGGGGAAACAATGAGCAGTTCTTC
v_call: TRBV7-9
j_call: TRBJ2-1
clone_size: NA
d_call: NA

cdr3_aa: CASSQGRTKETQYF
cdr3_nt: TGTGCCAGCAGCCAGGGCCGAACTAAAGAGACCCAGTACTTC
v_call: TRBV9
j_call: TRBJ2-5
clone_size: NA
d_call: NA

cdr3_aa: CASSNQQGVNEQFF
cdr3_nt: TGTGCCAGTAGTAATCAACAGGGTGTCAATGAGCAGTTCTTC
v_call: TRBV19
j_call: TRBJ2-1
clone_size: NA
d_call: NA

cdr3_aa: CASMSTSYEQYF
cdr3_nt: TGTGCCAGTATGTCCACCTCCTACGAGCAGTACTTC
v_call: TRBV5-4
j_call: TRBJ2-7
clone_size: NA
d_call: NA

cdr3_aa: CSVGVGLDQPQHF
cdr3_nt: TGCAGCGTTGGTGTCGGACTCGATCAGCCCCAGCATTTT
v_call: TRBV29-1
j_call: TRBJ1-5
clone_size: NA
d_call: NA

cdr3_aa: CASSSMGTLNTEAFF
cdr3_nt: TGCGCCAGCAGCTCCATGGGGACATTGAACACTGAAGCTTTCTTT
v_call: TRBV5-1
j_call: TRBJ1-1
clone_size: NA
d_call: NA

cdr3_aa: CANRSSGTSAYEQYF
cdr3_nt: TGTGCCAACAGGTCCTCGGGGACTAGCGCCTACGAGCAGTACTTC
v_call: TRBV6-1
j_call: TRBJ2-7
clone_size: NA
d_call: TRBD2

cdr3_aa: CASSLGGTSGGRDTQYF
cdr3_nt: TGCGCCAGCAGCTTGGGCGGGACTAGCGGGGGGCGCGATACGCAGTATTTT
v_call: TRBV5-1
j_call: TRBJ2-3
clone_size: NA
d_call: TRBD2

cdr3_aa: CASSVNSINYGYTF
cdr3_nt: TGTGCCAGCAGCGTTAACAGTATTAACTATGGCTACACCTTC
v_call: TRBV9
j_call: TRBJ1-2
clone_size: NA
d_call: NA

cdr3_aa: CASSAQDSLIGNEKLFF
cdr3_nt: TGTGCCAGCTCAGCCCAGGACTCATTAATCGGGAATGAAAAACTGTTTTTT
v_call: TRBV18
j_call: TRBJ1-4
clone_size: NA
d_call: NA

cdr3_aa: CASSYASEGTEAFF
cdr3_nt: TGTGCCAGCAGTTACGCCTCGGAGGGCACTGAAGCTTTCTTT
v_call: TRBV6-5
j_call: TRBJ1-1
clone_size: NA
d_call: NA

cdr3_aa: CASSLRDTGELFF
cdr3_nt: TGTGCCAGCTCACTCAGGGACACCGGGGAGCTGTTTTTT
v_call: TRBV18
j_call: TRBJ2-2
clone_size: NA
d_call: NA

cdr3_aa: CASSTRQGSGSAEQFF
cdr3_nt: TGTGCCAGCAGCACCAGACAGGGAAGCGGTAGCGCCGAGCAGTTCTTC
v_call: TRBV5-4
j_call: TRBJ2-1
clone_size: NA
d_call: TRBD1

cdr3_aa: CASSPMVWDRAKNEQFF
cdr3_nt: TGTGCCAGCAGCCCGATGGTATGGGACAGGGCGAAAAATGAGCAGTTCTTC
v_call: TRBV7-3
j_call: TRBJ2-1
clone_size: NA
d_call: TRBD1

cdr3_aa: CASSLGAGGGQPQHF
cdr3_nt: TGTGCCAGCAGCTTAGGGGCGGGGGGCGGTCAGCCCCAGCATTTT
v_call: TRBV11-2
j_call: TRBJ1-5
clone_size: NA
d_call: NA

cdr3_aa: CASSLYPGKETQYF
cdr3_nt: TGTGCCAGCAGTTTATATCCAGGGAAAGAGACCCAGTACTTC
v_call: TRBV28
j_call: TRBJ2-5
clone_size: NA
d_call: NA

cdr3_aa: CASSLETDPHIDTEAFF
cdr3_nt: TGCGCCAGCAGCTTGGAAACAGATCCCCATATAGACACTGAAGCTTTCTTT
v_call: TRBV5-1
j_call: TRBJ1-1
clone_size: once
d_call: NA

cdr3_aa: CASIPTGGRTGELFF
cdr3_nt: TGTGCCAGTATTCCTACGGGGGGGCGAACCGGGGAGCTGTTTTTT
v_call: TRBV19
j_call: TRBJ2-2
clone_size: NA
d_call: TRBD2

cdr3_aa: CASSQIGGDGYTF
cdr3_nt: TGCGCCAGCAGCCAAATAGGAGGGGATGGCTACACCTTC
v_call: TRBV4-3
j_call: TRBJ1-2
clone_size: NA
d_call: NA

cdr3_aa: CASSPLVVGSTDTQYF
cdr3_nt: TGTGCCAGCAGCCCTCTAGTCGTGGGAAGCACAGATACGCAGTATTTT
v_call: TRBV4-2
j_call: TRBJ2-3
clone_size: NA
d_call: NA

cdr3_aa: CASSLDRGSGYTF
cdr3_nt: TGTGCCAGCAGCTTGGATAGGGGGTCTGGCTACACCTTC
v_call: TRBV5-6
j_call: TRBJ1-2
clone_size: NA
d_call: NA

cdr3_aa: CASSSQGIGSPLHF
cdr3_nt: TGTGCCAGCAGTTCCCAGGGAATTGGTTCACCCCTCCACTTT
v_call: TRBV27
j_call: TRBJ1-6
clone_size: NA
d_call: NA

cdr3_aa: CASSLMESAQETQYF
cdr3_nt: TGTGCCAGCAGCCTCATGGAGAGTGCCCAAGAGACCCAGTACTTC
v_call: TRBV7-9
j_call: TRBJ2-5
clone_size: NA
d_call: NA

cdr3_aa: CASSSPSLNTEAFF
cdr3_nt: TGTGCCAGCTCATCCCCCTCCCTGAACACTGAAGCTTTCTTT
v_call: TRBV18
j_call: TRBJ1-1
clone_size: NA
d_call: NA